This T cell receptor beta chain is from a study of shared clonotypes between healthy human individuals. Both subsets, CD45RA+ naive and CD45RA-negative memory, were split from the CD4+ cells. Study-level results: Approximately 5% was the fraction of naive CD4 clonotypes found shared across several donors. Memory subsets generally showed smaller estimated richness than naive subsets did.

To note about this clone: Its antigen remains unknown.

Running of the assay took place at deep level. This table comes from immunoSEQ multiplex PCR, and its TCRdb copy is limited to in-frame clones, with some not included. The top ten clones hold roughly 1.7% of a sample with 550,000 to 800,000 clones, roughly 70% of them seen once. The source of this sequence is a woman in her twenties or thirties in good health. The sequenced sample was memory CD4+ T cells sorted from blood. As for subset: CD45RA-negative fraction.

The CDR3 loop is CASSLLRNTEAFF. For the CDR3, the DNA is TGTGCCAGCAGCCTCTTGAGGAACACTGAAGCTTTCTTT. The rearrangement links TRBV6-5 to TRBJ1-1; D call uncertain. Germline V gene data show CDR1 as MNHEY and CDR2 as SVGAGI. Trimming removed 6 bases from V and 1 base from J, with 9 bases in between. CDR3 length equals 13 residues.